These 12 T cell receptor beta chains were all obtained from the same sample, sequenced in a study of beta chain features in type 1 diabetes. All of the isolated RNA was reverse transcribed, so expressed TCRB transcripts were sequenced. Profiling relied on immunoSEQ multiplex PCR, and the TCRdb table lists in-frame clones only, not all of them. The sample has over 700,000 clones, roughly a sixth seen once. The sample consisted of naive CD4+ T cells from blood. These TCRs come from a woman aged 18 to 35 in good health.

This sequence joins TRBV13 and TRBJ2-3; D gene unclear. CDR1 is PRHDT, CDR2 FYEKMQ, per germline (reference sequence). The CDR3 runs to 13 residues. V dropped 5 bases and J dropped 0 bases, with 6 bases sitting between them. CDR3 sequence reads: CASSPPSTDTQYF. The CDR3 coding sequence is TGTGCCAGCAGCCCCCCTAGCACAGATACGCAGTATTTT.

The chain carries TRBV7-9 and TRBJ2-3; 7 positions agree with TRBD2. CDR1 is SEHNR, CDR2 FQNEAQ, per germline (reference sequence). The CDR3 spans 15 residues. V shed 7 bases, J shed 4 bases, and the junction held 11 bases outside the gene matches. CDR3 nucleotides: TGTGCCAGCACCAACCCCCGGACTAGAGCAGATACGCAGTATTTT. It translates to CASTNPRTRADTQYF.

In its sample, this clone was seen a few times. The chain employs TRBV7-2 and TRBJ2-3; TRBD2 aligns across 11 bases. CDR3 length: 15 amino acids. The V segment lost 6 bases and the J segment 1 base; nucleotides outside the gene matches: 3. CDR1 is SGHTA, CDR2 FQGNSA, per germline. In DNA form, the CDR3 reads TGTGCCAGCAGAGCGACTAGCGGGGGCACAGATACGCAGTATTTT. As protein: CASRATSGGTDTQYF.

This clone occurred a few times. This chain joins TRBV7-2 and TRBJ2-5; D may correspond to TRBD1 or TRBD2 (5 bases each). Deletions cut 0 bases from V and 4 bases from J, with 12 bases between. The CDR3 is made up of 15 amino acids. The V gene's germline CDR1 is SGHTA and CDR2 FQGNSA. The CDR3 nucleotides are TGTGCCAGCAGCTTAGCCCCGGGACCCCGAGAGACCCAGTACTTC. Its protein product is CASSLAPGPRETQYF.

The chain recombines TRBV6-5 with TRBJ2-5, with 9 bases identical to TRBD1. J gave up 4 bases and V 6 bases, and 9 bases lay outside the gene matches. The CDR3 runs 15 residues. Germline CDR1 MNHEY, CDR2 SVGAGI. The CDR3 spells CASSIGQGLGETQYF. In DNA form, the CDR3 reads TGTGCCAGCAGCATCGGACAGGGGTTGGGAGAGACCCAGTACTTC.

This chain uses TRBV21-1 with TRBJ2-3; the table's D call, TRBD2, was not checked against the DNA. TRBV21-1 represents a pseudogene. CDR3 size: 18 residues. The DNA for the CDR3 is TGTGCCAGCAGGGCCGTCGGGCGCGGGAGGGATAGCACAGATACGCAGTATTTT. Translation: CASRAVGRGRDSTDTQYF.

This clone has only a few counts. The CDR3 nucleotides read TGTGCCAGCGGGTCGCAGGGGTCTGGGGCCAACGTCCTGACTTTC. Translated: CASGSQGSGANVLTF. The genes are TRBV28 and TRBJ2-6, with TRBD1 as a possible D gene (6 bases). CDR3 size: 15 residues. Trimming left V 8 bases short and J 1 base short, with 12 bases between. Germline loops: CDR1 MDHEN, CDR2 SYDVKM.

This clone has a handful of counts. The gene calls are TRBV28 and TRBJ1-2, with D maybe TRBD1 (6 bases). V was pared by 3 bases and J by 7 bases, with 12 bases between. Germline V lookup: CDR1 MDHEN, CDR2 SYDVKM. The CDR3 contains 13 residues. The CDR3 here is CASSFGGQSGYTF. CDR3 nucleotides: TGTGCCAGCAGTTTTGGGGGGCAGAGTGGCTACACCTTC.

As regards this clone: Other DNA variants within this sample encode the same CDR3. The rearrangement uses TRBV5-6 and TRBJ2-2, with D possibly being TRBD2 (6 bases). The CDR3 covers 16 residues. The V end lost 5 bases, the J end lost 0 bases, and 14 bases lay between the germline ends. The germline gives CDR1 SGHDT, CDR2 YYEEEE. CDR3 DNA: TGTGCCAGCAGTTGGTTGGGAGGAGCGAACACCGGGGAGCTGTTTTTT. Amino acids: CASSWLGGANTGELFF.

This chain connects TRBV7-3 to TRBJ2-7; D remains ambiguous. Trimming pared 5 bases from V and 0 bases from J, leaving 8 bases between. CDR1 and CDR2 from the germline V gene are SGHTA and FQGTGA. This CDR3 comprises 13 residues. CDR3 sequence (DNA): TGTGCCAGCAGCCCACAACCCTCCTACGAGCAGTACTTC. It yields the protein CASSPQPSYEQYF.

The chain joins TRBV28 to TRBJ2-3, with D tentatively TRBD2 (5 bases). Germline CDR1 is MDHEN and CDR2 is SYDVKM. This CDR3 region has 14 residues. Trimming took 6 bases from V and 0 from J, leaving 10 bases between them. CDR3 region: CASSRSGSTDTQYF. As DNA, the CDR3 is TGTGCCAGCAGCCGGAGCGGAAGCACAGATACGCAGTATTTT.

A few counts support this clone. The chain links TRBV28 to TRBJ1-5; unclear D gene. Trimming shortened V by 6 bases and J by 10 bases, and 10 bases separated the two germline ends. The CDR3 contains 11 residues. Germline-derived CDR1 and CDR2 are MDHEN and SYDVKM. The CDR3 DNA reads TGTGCCAGCAGCTCTGTAGGCCCCCAGCATTTT. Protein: CASSSVGPQHF. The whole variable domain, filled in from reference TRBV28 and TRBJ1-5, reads DVKVTQSSRYLVKRTGEKVFLECVQDMDHENMFWYRQDPGLGLRLIYFSYDVKMKEKGDIPEGYSVSREKKERFSLILESASTNQTSMYLCASSSVGPQHFGDGTRLSIL.